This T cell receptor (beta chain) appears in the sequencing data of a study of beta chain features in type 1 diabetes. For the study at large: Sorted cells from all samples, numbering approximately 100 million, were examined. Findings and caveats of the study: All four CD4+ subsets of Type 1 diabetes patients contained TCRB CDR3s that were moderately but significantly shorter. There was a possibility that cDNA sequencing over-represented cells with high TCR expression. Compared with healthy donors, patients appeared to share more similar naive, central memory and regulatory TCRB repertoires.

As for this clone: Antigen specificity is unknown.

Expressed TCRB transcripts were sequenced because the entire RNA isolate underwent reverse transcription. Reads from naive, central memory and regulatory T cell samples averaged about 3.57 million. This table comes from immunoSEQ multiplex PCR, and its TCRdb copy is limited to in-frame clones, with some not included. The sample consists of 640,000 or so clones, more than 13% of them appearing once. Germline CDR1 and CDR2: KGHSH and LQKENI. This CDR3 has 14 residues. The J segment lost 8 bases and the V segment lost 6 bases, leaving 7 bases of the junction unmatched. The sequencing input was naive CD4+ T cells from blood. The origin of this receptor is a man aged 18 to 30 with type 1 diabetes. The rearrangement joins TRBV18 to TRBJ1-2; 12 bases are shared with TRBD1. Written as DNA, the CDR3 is TGTGCCAGCTCGAAGGGACAGGGGGCGAGCGGCTACACCTTC. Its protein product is CASSKGQGASGYTF.